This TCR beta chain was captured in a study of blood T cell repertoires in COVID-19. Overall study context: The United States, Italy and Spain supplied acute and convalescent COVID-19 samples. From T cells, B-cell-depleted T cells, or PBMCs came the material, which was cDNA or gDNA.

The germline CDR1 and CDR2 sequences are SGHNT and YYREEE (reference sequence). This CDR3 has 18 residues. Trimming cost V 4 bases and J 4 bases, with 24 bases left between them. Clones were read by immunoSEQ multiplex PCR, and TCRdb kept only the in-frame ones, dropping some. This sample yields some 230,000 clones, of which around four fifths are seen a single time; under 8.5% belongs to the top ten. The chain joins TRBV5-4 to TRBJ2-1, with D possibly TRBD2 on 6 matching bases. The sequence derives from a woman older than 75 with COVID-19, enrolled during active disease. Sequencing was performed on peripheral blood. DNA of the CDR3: TGTGCCAGCAGCAAGGACCCCAGTTATAGCGGCTCATACAATGAGCAGTTCTTC. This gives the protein CASSKDPSYSGSYNEQFF.